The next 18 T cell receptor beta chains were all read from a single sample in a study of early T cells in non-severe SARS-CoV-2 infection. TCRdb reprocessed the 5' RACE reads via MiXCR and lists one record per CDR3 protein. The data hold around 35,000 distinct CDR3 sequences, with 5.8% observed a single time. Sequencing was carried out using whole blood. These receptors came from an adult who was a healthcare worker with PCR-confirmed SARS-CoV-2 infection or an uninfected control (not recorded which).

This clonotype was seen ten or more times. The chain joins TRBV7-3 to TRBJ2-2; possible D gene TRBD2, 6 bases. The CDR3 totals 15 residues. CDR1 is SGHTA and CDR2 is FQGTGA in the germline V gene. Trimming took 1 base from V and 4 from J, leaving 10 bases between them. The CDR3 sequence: CASSLMGGSTGELFF. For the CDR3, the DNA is TGTGCCAGCAGCTTAATGGGAGGCTCCACCGGGGAGCTGTTTTTT.

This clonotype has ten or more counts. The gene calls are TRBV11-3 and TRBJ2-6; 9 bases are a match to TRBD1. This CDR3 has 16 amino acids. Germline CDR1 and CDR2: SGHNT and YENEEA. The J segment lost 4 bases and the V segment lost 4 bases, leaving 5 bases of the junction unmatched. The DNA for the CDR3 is TGTGCCAGCAGCTACGGACAGGGGACCGGGGCCAACGTCCTGACTTTC. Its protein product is CASSYGQGTGANVLTF. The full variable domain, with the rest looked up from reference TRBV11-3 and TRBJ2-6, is EAGVVQSPRYKIIEKKQPVAFWCNPISGHNTLYWYLQNLGQGPELLIRYENEEAVDDSQLPKDRFSAERLKGVDSTLKIQPAELGDSAVYLCASSYGQGTGANVLTFGAGSRLTVL.

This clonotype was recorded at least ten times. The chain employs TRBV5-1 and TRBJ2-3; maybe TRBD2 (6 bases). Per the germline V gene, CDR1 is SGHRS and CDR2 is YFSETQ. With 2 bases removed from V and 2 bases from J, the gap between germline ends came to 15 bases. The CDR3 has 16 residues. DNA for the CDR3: TGCGCCAGCAGCTTAGACGGGAGCGGTAACACAGATACGCAGTATTTT. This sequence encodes CASSLDGSGNTDTQYF.

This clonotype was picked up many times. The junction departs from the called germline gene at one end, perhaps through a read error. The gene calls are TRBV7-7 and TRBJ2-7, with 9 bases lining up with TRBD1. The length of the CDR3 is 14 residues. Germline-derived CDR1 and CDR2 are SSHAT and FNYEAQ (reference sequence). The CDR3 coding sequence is TGTGCTAGCAGCTTGGGACAGGGTGGCTACGAGCAGTACTTC. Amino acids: CASSLGQGGYEQYF.

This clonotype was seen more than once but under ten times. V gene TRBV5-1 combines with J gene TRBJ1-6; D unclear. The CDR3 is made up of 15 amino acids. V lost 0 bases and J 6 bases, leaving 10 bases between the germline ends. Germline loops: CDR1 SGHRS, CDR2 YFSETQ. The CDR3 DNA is TGCGCCAGCAGCTTGGATGTAGCGAGTAATTCACCCCTCCACTTT. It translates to CASSLDVASNSPLHF.

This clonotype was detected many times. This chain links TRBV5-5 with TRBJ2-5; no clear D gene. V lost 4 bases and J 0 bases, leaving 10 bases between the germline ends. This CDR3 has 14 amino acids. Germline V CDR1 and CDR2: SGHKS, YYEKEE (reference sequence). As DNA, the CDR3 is TGTGCCAGCAGCCCCGACACGTACCAAGAGACCCAGTACTTC. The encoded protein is CASSPDTYQETQYF. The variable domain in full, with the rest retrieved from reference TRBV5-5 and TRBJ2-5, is DAGVTQSPTHLIKTRGQQVTLRCSPISGHKSVSWYQQVLGQGPQFIFQYYEKEERGRGNFPDRFSARQFPNYSSELNVNALLLGDSALYLCASSPDTYQETQYFGPGTRLLVL.

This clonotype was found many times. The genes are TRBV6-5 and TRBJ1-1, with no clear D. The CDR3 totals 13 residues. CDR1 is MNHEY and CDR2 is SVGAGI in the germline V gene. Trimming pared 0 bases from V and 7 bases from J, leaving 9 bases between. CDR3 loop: CASSYSTGNEAFF. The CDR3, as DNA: TGTGCCAGCAGTTACTCGACTGGGAATGAAGCTTTCTTT.

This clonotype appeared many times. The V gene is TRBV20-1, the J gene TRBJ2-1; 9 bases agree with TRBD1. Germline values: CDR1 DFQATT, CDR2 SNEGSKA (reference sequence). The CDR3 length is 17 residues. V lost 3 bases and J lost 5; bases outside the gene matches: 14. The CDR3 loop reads CSASSGTGTWGNNEQFF. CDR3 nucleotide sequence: TGCAGTGCTAGCTCCGGGACAGGGACGTGGGGAAACAATGAGCAGTTCTTC.

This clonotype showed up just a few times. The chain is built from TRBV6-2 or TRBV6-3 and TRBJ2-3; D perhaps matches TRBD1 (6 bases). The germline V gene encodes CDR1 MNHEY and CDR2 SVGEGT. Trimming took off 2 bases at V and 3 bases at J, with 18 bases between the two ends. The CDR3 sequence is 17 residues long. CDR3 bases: TGTGCCAGCAGTTACCCGAAGGGGGATCGGTCGACAGATACGCAGTATTTT. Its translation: CASSYPKGDRSTDTQYF.

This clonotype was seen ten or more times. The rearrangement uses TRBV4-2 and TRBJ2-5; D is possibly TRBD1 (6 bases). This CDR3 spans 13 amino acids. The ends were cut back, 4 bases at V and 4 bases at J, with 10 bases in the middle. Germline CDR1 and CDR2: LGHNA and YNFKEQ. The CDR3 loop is CASSPLGGETQYF. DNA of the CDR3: TGTGCCAGCAGCCCCCTAGGGGGAGAGACCCAGTACTTC.

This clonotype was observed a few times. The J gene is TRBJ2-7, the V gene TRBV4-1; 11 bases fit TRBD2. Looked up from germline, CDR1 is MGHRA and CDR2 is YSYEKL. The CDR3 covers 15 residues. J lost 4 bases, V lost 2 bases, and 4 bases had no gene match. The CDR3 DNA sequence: TGCGCCAGCAGCCAAACTAGCGGGAGTCAATACGAGCAGTACTTC. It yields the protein CASSQTSGSQYEQYF.

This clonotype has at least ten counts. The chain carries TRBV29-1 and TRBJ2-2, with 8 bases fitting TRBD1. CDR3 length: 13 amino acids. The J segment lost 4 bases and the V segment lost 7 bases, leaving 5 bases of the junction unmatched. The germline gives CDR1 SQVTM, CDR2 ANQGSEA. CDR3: CSADRGRTGELFF. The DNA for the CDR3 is TGCAGCGCCGACAGGGGCCGCACCGGGGAGCTGTTTTTT.

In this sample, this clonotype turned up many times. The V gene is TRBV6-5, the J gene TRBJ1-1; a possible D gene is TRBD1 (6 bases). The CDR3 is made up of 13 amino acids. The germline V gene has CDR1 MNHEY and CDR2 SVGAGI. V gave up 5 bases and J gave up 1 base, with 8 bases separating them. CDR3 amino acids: CASSQGGNTEAFF. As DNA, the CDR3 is TGTGCCAGCAGTCAAGGGGGGAACACTGAAGCTTTCTTT.

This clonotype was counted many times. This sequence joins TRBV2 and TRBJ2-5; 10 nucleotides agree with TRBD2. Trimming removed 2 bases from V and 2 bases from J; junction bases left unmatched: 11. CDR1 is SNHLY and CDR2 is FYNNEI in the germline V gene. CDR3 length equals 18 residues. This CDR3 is CASSESWLAGVKQETQYF. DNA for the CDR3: TGTGCCAGCAGTGAAAGTTGGCTAGCGGGGGTGAAACAAGAGACCCAGTACTTC.

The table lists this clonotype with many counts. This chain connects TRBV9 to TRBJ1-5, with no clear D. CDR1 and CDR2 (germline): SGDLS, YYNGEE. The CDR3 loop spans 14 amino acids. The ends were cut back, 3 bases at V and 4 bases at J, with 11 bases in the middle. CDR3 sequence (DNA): TGTGCCAGCAGCGGGGGAGCCTCGAATCAGCCCCAGCATTTT. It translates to CASSGGASNQPQHF.

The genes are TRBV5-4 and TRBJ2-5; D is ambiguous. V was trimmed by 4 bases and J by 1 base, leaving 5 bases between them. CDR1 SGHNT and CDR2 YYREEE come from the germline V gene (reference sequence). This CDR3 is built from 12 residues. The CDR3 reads CASSPAQETQYF. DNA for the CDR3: TGTGCCAGCAGCCCTGCCCAAGAGACCCAGTACTTC.

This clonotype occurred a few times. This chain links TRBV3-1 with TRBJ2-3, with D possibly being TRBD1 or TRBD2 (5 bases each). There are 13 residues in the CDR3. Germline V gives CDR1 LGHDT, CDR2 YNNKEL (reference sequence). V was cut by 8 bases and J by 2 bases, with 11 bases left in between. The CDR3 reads CASVRDPTDTQYF. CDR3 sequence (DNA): TGTGCCAGCGTCCGGGACCCCACAGATACGCAGTATTTT.

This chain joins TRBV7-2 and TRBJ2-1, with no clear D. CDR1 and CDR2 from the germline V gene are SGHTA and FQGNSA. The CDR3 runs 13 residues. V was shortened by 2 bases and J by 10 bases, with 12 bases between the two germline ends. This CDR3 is CASSLITRWEQFF. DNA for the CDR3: TGTGCCAGCAGCTTAATTACACGGTGGGAGCAGTTCTTC.